These 4 T cell receptor beta chains were sequenced from one sample in a study of blood T cell repertoires in COVID-19. Assay used: immunoSEQ multiplex PCR; TCRdb lists only in-frame clones, some missing. The table includes roughly 340,000 clones, around nine tenths detected once. Sequenced input: peripheral blood. These receptor sequences come from a woman aged 18-35 years who had recovered from COVID-19.

The genes are TRBV4-3 and TRBJ2-3; D may be TRBD2 (6 bases). Germline V lookup: CDR1 LGHNA, CDR2 YSLEER. This CDR3 has 16 amino acids. V was cut by 0 bases and J by 7 bases, with 17 bases left in between. The CDR3 DNA is TGCGCCAGCAGCCAAGATTCGGCGGGACCGTTATATACGCAGTATTTT. Protein product: CASSQDSAGPLYTQYF.

The J gene is TRBJ2-3, the V gene TRBV18, with 12 bases identical to TRBD2. CDR1 is KGHSH and CDR2 is LQKENI in the germline V gene. This CDR3 spans 16 amino acids. J lost 6 bases, V lost 4 bases, and 8 bases had no gene match. CDR3 residues: CASSHGTSGLGDTQYF. The CDR3, as DNA: TGTGCCAGCTCACACGGGACTAGCGGGTTGGGCGATACGCAGTATTTT.

This chain links TRBV19 with TRBJ1-2; D is undetermined. Germline V gene lookup returns CDR1 LNHDA and CDR2 SQIVND (reference sequence). The CDR3 has 13 residues. V was pared by 5 bases and J by 3 bases, with 10 bases between. CDR3 in DNA: TGTGCCAGTAGTCCTACGAAAGACTATGGCTACACCTTC. Translated: CASSPTKDYGYTF.

The rearrangement links TRBV7-9 to TRBJ2-3; 9 bases fit TRBD2. Per germline, CDR1 SEHNR and CDR2 FQNEAQ (reference sequence). V lost 6 bases to trimming and J lost 3 bases; unmatched junction nucleotides: 4. CDR3 length: 14 residues. CDR3 sequence: CASRSLAGTDTQYF. The CDR3 DNA reads TGTGCCAGCAGGTCTCTAGCGGGAACAGATACGCAGTATTTT.